A single sample is the source of the 2 T cell receptor beta chains below, sequenced in a study of PD-L1 blockade in urothelial cancer. Regarding time point: peripheral blood 6 weeks after treatment start. Assay used: immunoSEQ multiplex PCR; TCRdb lists only in-frame clones, some missing. The profile shows about 43,000 clones, about 80% of them singletons. This sample comprised PBMCs, obtained around atezolizumab (anti-PD-L1) treatment. The receptors derive from a man aged 60-69 years with urothelial cancer.

About this clone: One junction end does not reproduce the germline sequence, and a read error may be involved. The V gene is TRBV2, the J gene TRBJ2-1, with 8 bases lining up with TRBD2. CDR3 length: 14 amino acids. Per the germline V gene, CDR1 is SNHLY and CDR2 is FYNNEI. CDR3 sequence reads: CASREGLARNEQFF. Written as DNA, the CDR3 is TGTGCCAGCAGAGAAGGACTAGCAAGAAATGAGCAGTTCTTC.

The chain links TRBV9 to TRBJ2-5; 11 positions agree with TRBD2. There are 16 residues in the CDR3. Losses at the gene ends were 2 bases for V and 7 bases for J; bases not matched to a gene: 10. CDR1 and CDR2 from the germline V gene are SGDLS and YYNGEE. CDR3 coding DNA: TGTGCCAGCAGCGTGGCTAGCGGGGGGCTAGGTGGGACCCAGTACTTC. Its translation is CASSVASGGLGGTQYF.